The clone carrying this T cell receptor beta chain was seen a few times. The germline V gene encodes CDR1 LGHDT and CDR2 YNNKEL (reference sequence). V lost 3 bases and J lost 8, with 19 bases in between. The CDR3 totals 16 residues. Six healthy women, forming three identical twin pairs, donated samples. The data belong to a study of identical twins' blood T cells. TCRdb processed the 5' RACE reads anew with MiXCR; each CDR3 protein has one entry. Here the sample spans a few hundred thousand distinct CDR3 sequences, 28% being singletons. The chain links TRBV3-1 to TRBJ1-4; tentatively, D is TRBD1 (5 bases). The sequence was collected from a woman between 18 and 50 years old in good health. Specimen: PBMCs. CDR3 sequence: CASSHAIGQGGEKLFF. The CDR3 nucleotides are TGTGCCAGCAGCCATGCGATAGGCCAGGGAGGGGAAAAACTGTTTTTT.